This is a list of T cell receptor beta chains from one sample in a study of cytomegalovirus exposure and HLA in healthy donors. The method was immunoSEQ multiplex PCR; TCRdb's version includes in-frame clones alone and lacks a portion of them. Among about 190,000 clones listed, more than 75% were seen once. Sequencing used PBMCs. The source of these receptors is a woman younger than 30 in good health and CMV-seronegative. Each CDR3 is given with its conserved first and last residue. The D gene is left open where the match is weak. Not all rows give a size; the values are once, few, many and, for expanded clones, a class.

j_call cdr3_length clone_size d_call v_call cdr3_nt cdr3_aa
TRBJ1-1 15 - - TRBV4-2 TGTGCCAGCAGCCAAGACGAATTTTTGGGAGCTGAAGCTTTCTTT CASSQDEFLGAEAFF
TRBJ1-5 15 few - TRBV18 TGTGCCAGCTCACCGGAGGGATATAGCAATCAGCCCCAGCATTTT CASSPEGYSNQPQHF
TRBJ2-7 15 - TRBD2 TRBV19 TGTGCCAGTAGTCCAACGCGGACTAGCGGAGGCGAGCAGTACTTC CASSPTRTSGGEQYF
TRBJ2-7 14 - - TRBV30 TGTGCCTGGAGTGTACTAGCGACCAGGGGAGAGCAGTACTTC CAWSVLATRGEQYF
TRBJ2-7 16 - - TRBV28 TGTGCCAGCAGACGTGTTTCAGGCCGAGACTCCTACGAGCAGTACTTC CASRRVSGRDSYEQYF
TRBJ2-7 16 - TRBD2 TRBV5-1 TGCGCCAGCAGCTCACACCGGGACTACGCGTCCTACGAGCAGTACTTC CASSSHRDYASYEQYF
TRBJ1-2 15 once TRBD1 TRBV18 TGTGCCAGCTCACCACCTGGGACAGGTGCCTATGGCTACACCTTC CASSPPGTGAYGYTF
TRBJ2-1 14 - TRBD1 TRBV6-5 TGTGCCAGCAGTCCGTGGACAGGGAACAATGAGCAGTTCTTC CASSPWTGNNEQFF
TRBJ1-2 21 - - TRBV13 TGTGCCAGCAGCTCTCGGGGCCATGGGGACATAGCGCAACTTACACGCTATGGCTACACCTTC CASSSRGHGDIAQLTRYGYTF
TRBJ1-1 12 - - TRBV19 TGTGCCAGTAGTATACACAGGGCCAGCTGGATCTTT CASSIHRASWIF
TRBJ1-2 13 - - TRBV5-4 TGTGCCAGCAGCCCCCAGGACGGGGAGGGCTACACCTTC CASSPQDGEGYTF
TRBJ2-7 15 few - TRBV7-9 TGTGCCAGCACCAATCCCCCAGGGCTCCAATACGAGCAGTACTTC CASTNPPGLQYEQYF
TRBJ1-1 12 - TRBD1 TRBV10-3 TGTGCCATCAAAGAGACAGGGGGTGAAGCTTTCTTT CAIKETGGEAFF
TRBJ2-7 17 - TRBD1 TRBV5-1 TGCGCCAGCAGCTTGGCCCGGGACAGGTCTTCGATGGACGAGCAGTACTTC CASSLARDRSSMDEQYF
TRBJ2-7 14 - TRBD1 TRBV5-4 TGTGCCAGCAGCTTGGGACAGGGGGGCTACGAGCAGTACTTC CASSLGQGGYEQYF
TRBJ2-3 16 - TRBD2 TRBV5-6 TGTGCCAGCAGCGATGGACTAGCGGATTACACAGATACGCAGTATTTT CASSDGLADYTDTQYF
TRBJ2-5 15 - TRBD1 TRBV18 TGTGCCAGCTCACCCCTCGACAGGGGGGGAGAGACCCAGTACTTC CASSPLDRGGETQYF
TRBJ1-6 15 once TRBD1 TRBV13 TGTGCCAGCAGCATAGGACAGGGGGCAAATTCACCCCTCCACTTT CASSIGQGANSPLHF
TRBJ2-2 16 once TRBD2 TRBV30 TGTGCCTGGAGTGTTGGACTAGCGGGAGGCACCGGGGAGCTGTTTTTT CAWSVGLAGGTGELFF
TRBJ2-7 12 - - TRBV29-1 TGCAGCGTTGAGGCAGGGGCCTACGAGCAGTACTTC CSVEAGAYEQYF
TRBJ2-7 15 - - TRBV27 TGTGCCAGCAGCTCACAGGTCAAAAGCTCCTACGAGCAGTACTTC CASSSQVKSSYEQYF
TRBJ2-2 18 - TRBD2 TRBV6-1 TGTGCCAGCAGTGACGGTTCGGTGGGCGGGGGGCTCACCGGGGAGCTGTTTTTT CASSDGSVGGGLTGELFF
TRBJ1-1 15 - - TRBV7-6 TGTGCCAGCATCCCCTGGGGAGGGCGGAACACTGAAGCTTTCTTT CASIPWGGRNTEAFF
TRBJ1-5 15 - TRBD1 TRBV28 TGTGCCAGCAGTCCAGGGGGCGCAGGCAATCAGCCCCAGCATTTT CASSPGGAGNQPQHF
TRBJ2-1 18 - TRBD2 TRBV7-7 TGTGCCAGCAGCTTGTTCCCGAGTGGCGGGAGTCAGTACAATGAGCAGTTCTTC CASSLFPSGGSQYNEQFF
TRBJ2-5 13 - - TRBV7-6 TGTGCCAGCAGCTTAGGGACAGAAGGGACCCAGTACTTC CASSLGTEGTQYF
TRBJ1-4 16 - - TRBV5-8 TGTGCCAGCAGCACCAGACAGGTACTGAGTGGTGAAAAACTGTTTTTT CASSTRQVLSGEKLFF
TRBJ2-5 15 - TRBD2 TRBV28 TGTGCCAGCAGCCCTAGCGGCAAAAGGGGAGAGACCCAGTACTTC CASSPSGKRGETQYF
TRBJ2-7 14 - TRBD2 TRBV9 TGTGCCAGCAGCGGGGGACTAGCAATAGGCGAGCAGTACTTC CASSGGLAIGEQYF
TRBJ1-3 14 - - TRBV29-1 TGCAGCGTTGGGTCGGGGGGCTCTGGAAACACCATATATTTT CSVGSGGSGNTIYF
TRBJ2-5 14 - TRBD1 TRBV2 TGTGCCAGCAGTCGAAGGACAGGTCAAGAGACCCAGTACTTC CASSRRTGQETQYF
TRBJ1-2 15 - TRBD1 TRBV19 TGTGCCAGTACCCCAGGGGGCGCCCCGGGCTATGGCTACACCTTC CASTPGGAPGYGYTF
TRBJ2-2 19 - TRBD1 TRBV27 TGTGCCAGCAGTCCATTTACCGGGACAGGGTTTCGTTTGGCCGGGGAGCTGTTTTTT CASSPFTGTGFRLAGELFF
TRBJ2-2 12 - - TRBV5-1 TGCGCCAGCAGCCTCCCGGCCGGGGAGCTGTTTTTT CASSLPAGELFF
TRBJ2-1 14 - - TRBV2 TGTGCCAGCAGTACCCAGGGATTGAACAATGAGCAGTTCTTC CASSTQGLNNEQFF
TRBJ2-1 16 - TRBD1 TRBV7-9 TGTTCCAGCAGCTTACCCCCCAGGGGGCGATACAATGAGCAGTTCTTC CSSSLPPRGRYNEQFF
TRBJ2-5 14 - - TRBV27 TGTGCCAGCCGATGGCGGGACGGACAAGAGACCCAGTACTTC CASRWRDGQETQYF
TRBJ2-3 14 - TRBD2 TRBV25-1 TGTGCCAGCAGTGTAGCGGGGGGTACAGATACGCAGTATTTT CASSVAGGTDTQYF
TRBJ2-7 15 - TRBD1 TRBV7-9 TGTGCCAGCAGCGACCCCGGGACAGGGTCCGACGAGCAGTACTTC CASSDPGTGSDEQYF
TRBJ2-7 14 - - TRBV5-4 TGTGCCAGCAGTGAAGGAGTCGGCTCCTACGAGCAGTACTTC CASSEGVGSYEQYF
TRBJ2-7 18 few TRBD2 TRBV6-1 TGTGCCAGCAGTGTGGGTGTGGGACTAGCGGGAAGAAAGGACGAGCAGTACTTC CASSVGVGLAGRKDEQYF
TRBJ2-1 15 - TRBD2 TRBV27 TGTGCCAGCAGTCACGGGACTAGCGGGCACAATGAGCAGTTCTTC CASSHGTSGHNEQFF
TRBJ2-3 14 - TRBD2 TRBV4-1 TGCGCCAGCAGCCAAGACGGGGGGGCAGATACGCAGTATTTT CASSQDGGADTQYF
TRBJ1-1 14 - TRBD1 TRBV18 TGTGCCAGCAAATCAGGGGGTGAGGGCACTGAAGCTTTCTTT CASKSGGEGTEAFF
TRBJ2-5 13 once TRBD1 TRBV5-1 TGCGCCAGCAGCGGGACAGGGGGAGAGACCCAGTACTTC CASSGTGGETQYF
TRBJ2-1 16 - TRBD2 TRBV18 TGTGCCAGCTCACCCCAGCGGGGGACCTCCTACAATGAGCAGTTCTTC CASSPQRGTSYNEQFF
TRBJ1-4 15 - TRBD1 TRBV5-1 TGCGCCAGCAGCATTGGGACAGGGGTAAATGAAAAACTGTTTTTT CASSIGTGVNEKLFF
TRBJ1-1 15 - - TRBV4-2 TGTGCCAGCAGCCAAGAAATTGGGGCGTCGAGTGAAGCTTTCTTT CASSQEIGASSEAFF
TRBJ2-5 13 once - TRBV18 TGTGCCAGCTCACACGGAGCTTGGGAGACCCAGTACTTC CASSHGAWETQYF
TRBJ2-7 12 - - TRBV27 TGTGCCAGCTCCTCCCCTTTCTACGAGCAGTACTTC CASSSPFYEQYF
TRBJ1-1 15 - - TRBV5-1 TGCGCCAGCAGCTTGGCTGGGGGGGCGAGCACTGAAGCTTTCTTT CASSLAGGASTEAFF
TRBJ2-7 13 once TRBD2 TRBV28 TGTGCCAGCAGTCTAGCGGGAGCCTACGAGCAGTACTTC CASSLAGAYEQYF